Following are 5 T cell receptor beta chains from one sample sequenced in a study of Graves' ophthalmopathy and Graves' hyperthyroidism. Researchers took RNA transcripts and amplified TCR beta CDR3 regions from them. A first-round RT-PCR used HTBI primers, followed by a second-round multiplex PCR. TCRdb re-called the multiplex PCR reads through MiXCR, storing one row per CDR3 protein. The profile shows almost 750,000 distinct CDR3 sequences, 40% of them singletons. The material sequenced was peripheral blood. The source is an adult man with Graves' ophthalmopathy.

This clonotype was detected only a few times. The CDR3 end shows no conserved phenylalanine or tryptophan, and so a read error is likely. It is unclear where the CDR3 begins or ends on the DNA, so no DNA is shown, and the CDR3 is as TCRdb lists it. The chain has TRBV10-3 and TRBJ2-7; TRBD1 reflects the table's D call only, with no check against the DNA. The CDR3 adds up to 9 amino acids, both ends counted. Germline values: CDR1 ENHRY, CDR2 SYGVKD. CDR3 protein: CASSSPGSP.

This clonotype has a handful of counts. A much larger clone lies a single base off, so this may be a read error. This sequence joins TRBV19 and TRBJ1-2; no clear D gene. Germline V CDR1 and CDR2: LNHDA, SQIVND (reference sequence). The CDR3 sequence is 14 residues long. Trimming took 5 bases from V and 8 from J, leaving 18 bases between them. In DNA form, the CDR3 reads TGTGCCAGTAGTGTCCCCGGATACTCTTTGGGCTACACCTTC. Encoded protein: CASSVPGYSLGYTF.

The chain is built from TRBV25-1 and TRBJ1-2; D unresolved. V gave up 4 bases and J gave up 5 bases, with 14 bases separating them. CDR1 MGHDK and CDR2 SYGVNS come from the germline V gene. This CDR3 comprises 14 residues. Here the CDR3 reads CASSARLILYGYTF. The CDR3 DNA follows: TGTGCCAGCAGTGCTAGGCTGATCCTATATGGCTACACCTTC.

This clonotype has only a few counts. The chain has TRBV10-2 and TRBJ1-6; the D gene is possibly TRBD1 (5 bases). Trimming left V 0 bases short and J 7 bases short, with 13 bases between. The CDR3 consists of 16 residues. In germline, CDR1 is WSHSY, CDR2 SAAADI. The CDR3 DNA sequence: TGCGCCAGCAGTGAGTCTAAGGGGAGCGGCAATTCACCCCTCCACTTT. Its protein is CASSESKGSGNSPLHF.

This chain uses TRBV11-2 with TRBJ1-4; D might be TRBD1 (6 bases). The CDR3 totals 16 residues. Trimming removed 6 bases at V and 4 bases at J, with 18 bases between. Germline V gene sequence: CDR1 SGHAT, CDR2 FQNNGV. The CDR3 here is CASSPQGIGVNEKLFF. CDR3 DNA: TGTGCCAGCAGTCCTCAGGGGATCGGGGTTAATGAAAAACTGTTTTTT.